These 2 T cell receptor beta chains were sequenced from one sample in a study of regulatory T cells in long-lasting Graves disease. This sample's time point: persistent/refractory GD, antithyroid drugs over 5 years with positive TRAb. PBMC RNA was the source of the TCR library. Libraries of TCR beta came from iRepertoire HTBI primers plus Arm-PCR of CDR3 regions. Using its own MiXCR run on the multiplex PCR reads, TCRdb lists one record per CDR3 protein. The sample includes roughly 400,000 distinct CDR3 sequences, 20% of them seen just once. The material sequenced was peripheral blood mononuclear cells (PBMCs), taken when the disease was refractory, from a patient treated with antithyroid drugs. The receptors were gathered from a female donor with Graves disease.

The V call is TRBV5-4, the J call TRBJ1-1; D perhaps matches TRBD1 (5 bases). CDR1 is SGHNT, CDR2 YYREEE, per germline (reference sequence). V was cut by 4 bases and J by 6 bases, with 13 bases left in between. This CDR3 has 13 amino acids. CDR3 region: CASSPSSGSEAFF. CDR3 sequence (DNA): TGTGCCAGCAGCCCCTCCTCAGGGTCTGAAGCTTTCTTT.

This sequence joins TRBV12-3 or TRBV12-4 and TRBJ2-7, with 7 bases fitting TRBD1. The CDR3 runs 14 residues. V trimming: 6 bases; J trimming: 3 bases; junction bases outside the gene matches: 8. The CDR3 sequence: CASSPEGARYEQYF. In DNA, the CDR3 is TGTGCCAGCAGCCCCGAGGGGGCCCGCTACGAGCAGTACTTC.